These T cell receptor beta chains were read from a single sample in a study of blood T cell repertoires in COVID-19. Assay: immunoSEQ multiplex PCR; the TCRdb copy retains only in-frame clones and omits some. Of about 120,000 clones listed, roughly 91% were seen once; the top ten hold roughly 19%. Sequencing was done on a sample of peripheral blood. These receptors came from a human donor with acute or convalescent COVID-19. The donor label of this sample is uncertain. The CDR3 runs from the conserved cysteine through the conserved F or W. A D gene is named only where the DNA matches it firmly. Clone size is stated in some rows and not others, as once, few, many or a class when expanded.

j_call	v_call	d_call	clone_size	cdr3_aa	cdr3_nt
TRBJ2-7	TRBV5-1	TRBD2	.	CASSLLGGNLPSYEQYF	TGCGCCAGCAGCTTGTTGGGGGGGAACCTCCCTTCCTACGAGCAGTACTTC
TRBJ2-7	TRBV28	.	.	CASSFLRVSWEQYF	TGTGCCAGCAGTTTTCTCCGGGTATCTTGGGAGCAGTACTTC
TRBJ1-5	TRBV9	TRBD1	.	CASSVGASGQEHQHF	TGTGCCAGCAGCGTAGGGGCCTCGGGACAGGAGCACCAGCATTTT
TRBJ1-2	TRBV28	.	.	CASRFKVTGRGYTF	TGTGCCAGCAGATTTAAAGTCACAGGGCGCGGCTACACCTTC
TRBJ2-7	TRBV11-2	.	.	CASSLYATDYYEQYF	TGTGCCAGCAGCTTATACGCAACAGACTACTACGAGCAGTACTTC
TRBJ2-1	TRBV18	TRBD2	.	CASSRSGGSADEQFF	TGTGCCAGCTCACGTTCGGGGGGGTCCGCTGATGAGCAGTTCTTC
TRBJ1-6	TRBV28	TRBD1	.	CASRPGTAYSPLHF	TGTGCCAGCAGACCCGGGACAGCATATTCACCCCTCCACTTT
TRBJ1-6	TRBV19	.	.	CASSQYMRGFNSPLHF	TGTGCCAGTAGTCAGTATATGCGAGGGTTTAATTCACCCCTCCACTTT
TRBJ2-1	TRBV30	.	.	CAWSPGWSNEQFF	TGTGCCTGGAGCCCAGGGTGGTCCAATGAGCAGTTCTTC
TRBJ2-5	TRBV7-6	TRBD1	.	CASSSRDRAETQYF	TGTGCCAGCAGCTCCCGGGACAGGGCAGAGACCCAGTACTTC
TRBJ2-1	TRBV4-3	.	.	CASRAGTAYNEQFF	TGCGCCAGCAGGGCGGGGACGGCATACAATGAGCAGTTCTTC
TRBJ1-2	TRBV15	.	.	CATSPDSLRERGYTF	TGTGCCACCAGCCCGGACTCCCTCCGAGAAAGGGGCTACACCTTC
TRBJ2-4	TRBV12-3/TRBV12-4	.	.	CASSPPGVNIQYF	TGTGCCAGCAGTCCACCGGGGGTAAACATTCAGTACTTC
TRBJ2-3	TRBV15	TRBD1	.	CATSLGQSTDTQYF	TGTGCCACCAGCTTGGGACAGTCCACAGATACGCAGTATTTT
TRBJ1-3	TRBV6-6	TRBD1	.	CASSPGQGGGNTIYF	TGTGCCAGCAGCCCGGGACAGGGAGGCGGAAACACCATATATTTT
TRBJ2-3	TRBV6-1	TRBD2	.	CASSEGLAGSTQYF	TGTGCCAGCAGTGAAGGACTAGCGGGAAGTACGCAGTATTTT
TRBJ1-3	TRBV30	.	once	CAGGGGSGNTIYF	TGTGCCGGGGGTGGGGGGTCTGGAAACACCATATATTTT
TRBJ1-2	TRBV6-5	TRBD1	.	CASSYPTGGTYGYTF	TGTGCCAGCAGTTACCCGACAGGGGGCACCTATGGCTACACCTTC
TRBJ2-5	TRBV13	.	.	CASSLGGSSETQYF	TGTGCCAGCAGCTTAGGGGGTAGCAGCGAGACCCAGTACTTC
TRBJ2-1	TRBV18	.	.	CASSSRWTGENEQFF	TGTGCCAGCTCTTCTAGATGGACGGGGGAAAATGAGCAGTTCTTC
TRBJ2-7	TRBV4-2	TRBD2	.	CASSDGFKAGEGYEQYF	TGTGCCAGCAGCGACGGTTTTAAGGCGGGGGAGGGGTACGAGCAGTACTTC
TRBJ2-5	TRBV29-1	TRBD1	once	CSVGGQGQETQYF	TGCAGCGTTGGGGGACAGGGTCAAGAGACCCAGTACTTC
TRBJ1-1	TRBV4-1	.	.	CASSQERVGTEAFF	TGCGCCAGCAGCCAAGAACGAGTTGGCACTGAAGCTTTCTTT
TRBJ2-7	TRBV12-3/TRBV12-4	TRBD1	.	CASSSGQPYEQYF	TGTGCCAGCAGTTCGGGACAGCCCTACGAGCAGTACTTC
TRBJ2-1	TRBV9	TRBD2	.	CASSVGLAGAGNEQFF	TGTGCCAGCAGCGTAGGGTTAGCGGGAGCGGGTAATGAGCAGTTCTTC
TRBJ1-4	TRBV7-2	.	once	CASSADRRSLFF	TGTGCCAGCAGCGCCGACAGGCGTAGTCTGTTTTTT
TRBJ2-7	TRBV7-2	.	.	CASSLVFRGSYEQYF	TGTGCCAGCAGCTTAGTTTTCAGGGGCTCCTACGAGCAGTACTTC
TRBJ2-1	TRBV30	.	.	CAWSVKGSFYNEQFF	TGTGCCTGGAGTGTAAAGGGGTCTTTCTACAATGAGCAGTTCTTC
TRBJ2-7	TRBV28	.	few	CASRSGTESSYEQYF	TGTGCCAGCAGATCCGGGACTGAGAGCTCCTACGAGCAGTACTTC
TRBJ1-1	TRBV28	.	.	CASSPLIRGGTEAFF	TGTGCCAGCAGCCCATTGATCAGGGGTGGGACTGAAGCTTTCTTT
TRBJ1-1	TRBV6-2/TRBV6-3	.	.	CASSYSSRGRTEAFF	TGTGCCAGCAGTTACTCCAGTAGGGGCCGAACTGAAGCTTTCTTT
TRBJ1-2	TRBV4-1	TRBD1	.	CASSQDEQGLPYGYTF	TGCGCCAGCAGCCAAGATGAACAGGGGCTTCCGTATGGCTACACCTTC
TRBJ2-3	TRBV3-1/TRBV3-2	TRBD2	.	CASSQNSGADTQYF	TGTGCCAGCAGCCAGAATAGCGGGGCGGATACGCAGTATTTT
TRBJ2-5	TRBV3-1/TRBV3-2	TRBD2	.	CASSQAKRTSGSVPETQYF	TGTGCCAGCAGCCAGGCCAAACGTACTAGCGGGAGTGTTCCAGAGACCCAGTACTTC
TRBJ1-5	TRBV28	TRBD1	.	CASSTQELTGDYQPQHF	TGTGCCAGCAGTACTCAGGAGCTGACAGGGGATTACCAGCCCCAGCATTTT
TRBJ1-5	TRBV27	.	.	CASSDHPQGTHQPQHF	TGTGCCAGCAGCGATCACCCGCAGGGTACCCATCAGCCCCAGCATTTT
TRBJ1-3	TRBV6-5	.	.	CASSYSQGTGNTIYF	TGTGCCAGCAGTTACTCACAGGGAACTGGAAACACCATATATTTT
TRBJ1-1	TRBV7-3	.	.	CASSLTGGRTEAFF	TGTGCCAGCAGCCTAACGGGGGGGCGCACTGAAGCTTTCTTT
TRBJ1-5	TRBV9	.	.	CASSVDGGGNQPQHF	TGTGCCAGCAGCGTAGATGGCGGGGGGAATCAGCCCCAGCATTTT
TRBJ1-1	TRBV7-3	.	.	CASSLLGVRNTEAFF	TGTGCCAGCAGCTTACTAGGGGTAAGGAACACTGAAGCTTTCTTT
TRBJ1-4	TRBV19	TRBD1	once	CASSIGTGTEKLFF	TGTGCCAGTAGTATAGGGACAGGGACTGAAAAACTGTTTTTT
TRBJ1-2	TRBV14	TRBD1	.	CASSRDRSYGYTF	TGTGCCAGCAGCCGGGACAGAAGCTATGGCTACACCTTC
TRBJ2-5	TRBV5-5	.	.	CASSLGNRRETQYF	TGTGCCAGCAGCTTGGGTAACAGGAGAGAGACCCAGTACTTC
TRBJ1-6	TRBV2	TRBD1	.	CASSDYRGLDSPLHF	TGTGCCAGCAGTGACTACAGGGGTTTAGATTCACCCCTCCACTTT
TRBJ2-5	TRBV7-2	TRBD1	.	CASSLDRLQGAETQYF	TGTGCCAGCAGCCTCGACCGACTACAGGGGGCAGAGACCCAGTACTTC
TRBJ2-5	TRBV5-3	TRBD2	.	CARSLGLAGPETQYF	TGTGCCAGAAGCTTGGGACTAGCGGGGCCCGAGACCCAGTACTTC
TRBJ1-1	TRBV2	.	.	CASSLRTATIEAFF	TGTGCCAGCAGTCTCCGGACAGCTACGATTGAAGCTTTCTTT
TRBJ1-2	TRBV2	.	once	CASSDRGYGYTF	TGTGCCAGCAGTGACAGAGGCTATGGCTACACCTTC
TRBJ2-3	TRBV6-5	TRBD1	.	CASSPGQGADTQYF	TGTGCCAGCAGCCCGGGACAGGGGGCCGATACGCAGTATTTT
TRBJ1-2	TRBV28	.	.	CASKDKFVGYTF	TGTGCCAGCAAAGACAAATTCGTTGGCTACACCTTC
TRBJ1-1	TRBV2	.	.	CASSQNREGNTEAFF	TGTGCCAGCAGTCAAAACAGGGAGGGGAACACTGAAGCTTTCTTT
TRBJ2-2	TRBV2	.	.	CASQGDLDTGELFF	TGTGCCAGTCAGGGTGATCTGGACACCGGGGAGCTGTTTTTT
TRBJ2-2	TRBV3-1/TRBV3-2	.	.	CASSPYWGPRPKQGPTNTGELFF	TGTGCCAGCAGCCCCTACTGGGGCCCCCGCCCAAAACAGGGCCCGACGAACACCGGGGAGCTGTTTTTT
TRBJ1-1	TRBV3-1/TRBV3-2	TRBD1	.	CASSQQTGGYTEAFF	TGTGCCAGCAGCCAACAGACAGGGGGATACACTGAAGCTTTCTTT
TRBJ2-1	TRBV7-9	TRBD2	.	CASSLGLAGSLEGQFF	TGTGCCAGCAGCCTTGGACTAGCGGGATCCCTCGAGGGGCAGTTCTTC